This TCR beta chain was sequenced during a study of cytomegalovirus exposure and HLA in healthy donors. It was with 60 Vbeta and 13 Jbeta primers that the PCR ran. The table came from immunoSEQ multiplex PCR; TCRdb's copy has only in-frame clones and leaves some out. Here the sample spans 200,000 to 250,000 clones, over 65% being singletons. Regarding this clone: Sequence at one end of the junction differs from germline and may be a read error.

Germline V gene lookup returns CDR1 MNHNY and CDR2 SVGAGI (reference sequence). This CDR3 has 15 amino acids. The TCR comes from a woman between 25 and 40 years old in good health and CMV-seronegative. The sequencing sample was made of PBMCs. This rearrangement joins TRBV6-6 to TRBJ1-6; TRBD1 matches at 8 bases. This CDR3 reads CASSHQGARNSPPHF. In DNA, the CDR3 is TGTGCCAGCAGTCACCAGGGGGCGCGGAATTCACCCCCCCACTTT.